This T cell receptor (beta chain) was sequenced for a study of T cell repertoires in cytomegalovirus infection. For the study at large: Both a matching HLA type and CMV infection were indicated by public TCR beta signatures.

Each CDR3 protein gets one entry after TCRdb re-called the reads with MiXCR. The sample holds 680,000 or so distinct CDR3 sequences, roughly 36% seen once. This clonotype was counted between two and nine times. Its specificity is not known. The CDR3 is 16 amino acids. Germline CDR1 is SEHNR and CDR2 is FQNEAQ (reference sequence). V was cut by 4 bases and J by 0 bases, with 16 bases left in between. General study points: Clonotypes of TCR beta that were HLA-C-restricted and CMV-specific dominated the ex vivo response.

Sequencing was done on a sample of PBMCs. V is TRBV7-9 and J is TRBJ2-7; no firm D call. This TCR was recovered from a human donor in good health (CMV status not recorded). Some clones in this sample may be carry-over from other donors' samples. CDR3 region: CASSSSSGSLSYEQYF. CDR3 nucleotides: TGTGCCAGCAGCTCCTCCTCGGGCAGCCTCTCCTACGAGCAGTACTTC.